The entry below gives a single T cell receptor beta chain sequence along with its context. The antigen is not known. As to treatment: oral pan-JAK inhibitor, 5-10 mg twice daily. Sampling of alopecia areata patients yielded lesional scalp punch biopsies as well as peripheral blood. PBMCs, the starting material, were the source of sorted CD4+ and CD8+ T cells. The record originates from a study of CD8+ T cells in alopecia areata. Findings and limits, study-wide: Many expanded lesional clones persisted in scalp and blood during tofacitinib.

The authors extracted RNA and reverse transcribed it into cDNA as the sequencing template. TCRdb's copy holds only in-frame clones and misses some; the assay was immunoSEQ multiplex PCR. Counted here are a few hundred thousand clones, 60% occurring once; the ten biggest clones make up around 0.92%. CDR1 and CDR2 from the germline V gene are LGHNA and YNFKEQ. This CDR3 spans 16 amino acids. Trimming left V 1 base short and J 2 bases short, with 12 bases between. The chain recombines TRBV4-2 with TRBJ2-1, with D perhaps assigned TRBD1 or TRBD2 (5 bases each). The TCR comes from a human donor with alopecia areata. Material: CD4+ T cells sorted from blood, obtained between weeks 51 and 54, from a patient treated with tofacitinib. The CDR3 DNA reads TGTGCCAGCAGCCAAGGTGGGACCAGGGCCTACAATGAGCAGTTCTTC. Amino acids: CASSQGGTRAYNEQFF.